The 8 T cell receptor beta chains in this list originate from one sample, sequenced in a study of PD-L1 blockade in urothelial cancer. TCRdb keeps only in-frame clones here, not all; method: immunoSEQ multiplex PCR. This table holds over 75,000 clones, 89% found once. Described time point: pretreatment peripheral blood. This material consisted of PBMCs, taken around atezolizumab (anti-PD-L1) treatment. These receptor sequences come from a woman older than 75 with urothelial cancer.

For the CDR3, the DNA is TGTGCCAGCAGCCTTGACAGGGACTATGGCTACACCTTC. Translation gives CASSLDRDYGYTF. J is TRBJ1-2 and V is TRBV5-5; 7 bases line up with TRBD1. In germline, CDR1 is SGHKS, CDR2 YYEKEE (reference sequence). Trimming removed 4 bases from V and 3 bases from J; junction bases left unmatched: 3. The CDR3 has 13 residues.

This chain uses TRBV27 with TRBJ2-1; 8 bases align to TRBD2. The CDR3 runs to 14 residues. Germline CDR1 and CDR2: MNHEY and SMNVEV (reference sequence). Trimming removed 3 bases from V and 12 bases from J; junction bases left unmatched: 10. The CDR3 sequence is CASSFVRDGGAQFF. Here the CDR3 DNA reads TGTGCCAGCAGTTTTGTACGAGACGGGGGGGCGCAGTTCTTC.

V and J are TRBV11-2 and TRBJ2-1; TRBD2 matches at 11 bases. The CDR3 has 16 amino acids. The ends lost 1 base at V and 3 bases at J; junction bases unmatched: 2. The germline V gene encodes CDR1 SGHAT and CDR2 FQNNGV. This CDR3 reads CASSLVGTSGYNEQFF. CDR3 sequence (DNA): TGTGCCAGCAGCTTAGTGGGGACTAGCGGCTACAATGAGCAGTTCTTC.

The chain uses TRBV19 and TRBJ2-2, with D maybe TRBD2 (5 bases). The CDR3 length is 16 residues. The germline V gene encodes CDR1 LNHDA and CDR2 SQIVND (reference sequence). Between the trimmed V and J ends, which lost 6 bases and 2 bases, there was a span of 16 bases. CDR3 protein: CASSYGNPLNTGELFF. In DNA, the CDR3 is TGTGCCAGTAGCTACGGGAACCCCTTAAACACCGGGGAGCTGTTTTTT.

This chain uses TRBV6-5 with TRBJ1-5, with 8 bases aligning to TRBD1. Looked up from germline, CDR1 is MNHEY and CDR2 is SVGAGI. The CDR3 length is 15 residues. Unmatched junction bases numbered 6, after V lost 6 bases and J lost 2 bases. The CDR3 spells CASRSGGAGNQPQHF. The CDR3 DNA is TGTGCCAGCAGATCAGGGGGCGCGGGCAATCAGCCCCAGCATTTT.

The chain joins TRBV28 to TRBJ2-1; 7 nucleotides line up with TRBD2. V trimming: 7 bases; J trimming: 3 bases; junction bases outside the gene matches: 6. The V gene's germline CDR1 is MDHEN and CDR2 SYDVKM. The CDR3 runs to 14 residues. CDR3 in DNA: TGTGCCAGCATGGCGCCTAGCGGCTACAATGAGCAGTTCTTC. Amino acid sequence: CASMAPSGYNEQFF.

A word on this clone: Other DNA sequences of this sample code for an identical CDR3. The chain is built from TRBV5-1 and TRBJ1-5; D is perhaps TRBD1 (5 bases). The germline V and J ends were trimmed by 7 bases and 3 bases, with 14 bases remaining between them. This CDR3 contains 14 residues. The germline gives CDR1 SGHRS, CDR2 YFSETQ. CDR3 loop: CASSTGGANQPQHF. Here the CDR3 DNA reads TGCGCCAGCTCTACCGGGGGTGCCAATCAGCCCCAGCATTTT.

This chain links TRBV28 with TRBJ1-3; D remains ambiguous. Germline values: CDR1 MDHEN, CDR2 SYDVKM. The V end was cut by 3 bases, the J end by 5 bases, with 11 bases between. This CDR3 is built from 14 residues. In DNA, the CDR3 is TGTGCCAGCAGTTTGTTCGGGAATCGAAACACCATATATTTT. This encodes CASSLFGNRNTIYF.